This TCR beta chain was observed in a study of T cell repertoires in cytomegalovirus infection. Turning to the study itself: Public TCR beta signatures were indicative of both CMV infection and a matching HLA type. Whole-study results and caveats: Public TCR beta family frequency separated CMV-and-HLA carriers, including in an independent cohort.

Looked up from germline, CDR1 is LNHDA and CDR2 is SQIVND (reference sequence). CDR3 length equals 19 residues. J gave up 0 bases and V 6 bases, and 11 bases lay outside the gene matches. TCRdb analysed the reads with MiXCR anew, one entry per CDR3 protein. The sample has 450,000 to 600,000 distinct CDR3 sequences; approximately 42% are singletons. Note on this clonotype: The antigen is undetermined.

This TCR came from a human donor in good health (CMV status not recorded). Some clones in this sample may be carry-over from other donors' samples. This material consisted of cultured PBMCs, taken from culture after CMV antigen stimulation. The chain employs TRBV19 and TRBJ2-1, with TRBD2 matching over 13 bases. CDR3 DNA sequence: TGTGCCAGTAGGGGACTAGCGGGGTCTACACATAACTCCTACAATGAGCAGTTCTTC. Protein sequence: CASRGLAGSTHNSYNEQFF.